This TCR beta chain emerged from a study of T cells in Graves' hyperthyroidism and ophthalmopathy. Findings and limits, study-wide: In the blood, most expanded thyroid clonotypes above 0.001 appeared as well.

This clonotype was recorded many times. What it binds is unknown. CDR3 length: 15 residues. Trimming cost V 1 base and J 6 bases; bases outside gene matches: 7. In germline, CDR1 is SNHLY, CDR2 FYNNEI. It was RNA transcripts that yielded the amplified TCR beta CDR3 regions. HTBI primers drove first-round RT-PCR of the TCR CDR3. In TCRdb, the multiplex PCR reads were re-called with MiXCR into one record per CDR3 protein. The sample includes hundreds of thousands of distinct CDR3 sequences, approximately 15% of them seen just once. Newly diagnosed hyperthyroidism, duration under 2 months, in patients aged 18 to 65. Clinical symptoms, serum thyroxine, TRAb, thyroid ultrasound and orbital computed tomography informed diagnoses.

The chain uses TRBV2 and TRBJ2-7, with 9 bases fitting TRBD1. This TCR derives from a woman in her 30s with Graves' hyperthyroidism that later progressed to Graves' ophthalmopathy. Sequenced input: blood. The CDR3 reads CASSEVTDRGLEQYF. The CDR3 nucleotides are TGTGCCAGCAGTGAAGTCACGGACAGGGGTCTCGAGCAGTACTTC.